The rows below give T cell receptor beta chains drawn from one sample of a study of T cells expressing NK-cell markers. TCRdb re-called the 5' RACE reads; every CDR3 protein appears as one record, without DNA. Reported are about 260,000 distinct CDR3 sequences; the ten largest clones contain around 0.42%. Sequencing was done on a sample of blood T cells: a sorted CD56 or NKG2C T cell subset, CD4+ or CD8+ T cells, or bulk PBMC T cells (not recorded which). These receptor sequences come from a man aged 18-30 years in good health. Each CDR3 is given with its conserved first and last residue.

j_call | v_call | cdr3_aa
TRBJ2-2 | TRBV3-1 | CASSHRNQGELFF
TRBJ2-1 | TRBV14 | CASSKRYRFEQFF
TRBJ2-3 | TRBV7-9 | CASSSMTAADTQYF
TRBJ2-5 | TRBV6-2/TRBV6-3 | CASSYGLAGKETQYF
TRBJ1-3 | TRBV12-3/TRBV12-4 | CASSQTPGGDGNTIYF
TRBJ2-2 | TRBV4-1 | CASSQGELAGVVGELFF
TRBJ2-1 | TRBV12-3/TRBV12-4 | CASSLTGTLGNEQFF
TRBJ2-3 | TRBV20-1 | CSASELAVLDTQYF
TRBJ2-2 | TRBV12-5 | CASGLVLGAANTGELFF
TRBJ2-7 | TRBV5-6 | CASREPGQGYYEQYF
TRBJ2-2 | TRBV28 | CASSSLSWFATSGSNTGELFF
TRBJ2-5 | TRBV7-7 | CASSRAGGEGTQYF
TRBJ1-1 | TRBV6-5 | CASNGGSVLTEAFF
TRBJ2-1 | TRBV18 | CASFLAASYNEQFF
TRBJ1-4 | TRBV27 | CASSTQTGSFEKLFF
TRBJ2-1 | TRBV20-1 | CSARGGSNYNEQFF
TRBJ2-5 | TRBV28 | CASSSQFGNSQETQYF
TRBJ2-1 | TRBV5-1 | CASSLEAIQLSYNEQFF
TRBJ2-7 | TRBV7-3 | CASSPQGGSVPYEQYF
TRBJ2-3 | TRBV5-4 | CASSFGTETDTQYF
TRBJ2-7 | TRBV28 | CASRRTGTGSPYEQYF
TRBJ1-5 | TRBV12-3/TRBV12-4 | CASSPSGTGGNQPQHF
TRBJ2-7 | TRBV11-2 | CASSLGDGNYEQYF
TRBJ2-3 | TRBV25-1 | CASSFLGTSGYTDTQYF
TRBJ1-5 | TRBV20-1 | CSARGTGINQPQHF
TRBJ2-1 | TRBV29-1 | CSVAQPNEQFF
TRBJ2-2 | TRBV9 | CASSSPTSGTPGELFF
TRBJ2-1 | TRBV18 | CASSPTIAGTEQFF
TRBJ1-5 | TRBV6-1 | CASTEGLNQPQHF
TRBJ1-6 | TRBV5-1 | CASSSTNSPLHF
TRBJ1-4 | TRBV29-1 | CSSQDAHNEKLFF
TRBJ2-1 | TRBV20-1 | CSASEQQGLGEQFF
TRBJ2-1 | TRBV28 | CASSLGRARVNEQFF
TRBJ2-1 | TRBV18 | CASLSEVSSYNEQFF
TRBJ2-3 | TRBV11-2 | CASSPPRGRASDTQYF
TRBJ2-1 | TRBV20-1 | CSVPGQGSYNEQFF
TRBJ1-2 | TRBV3-1 | CASSGGREYGYTF
TRBJ2-3 | TRBV20-1 | CSATQREALSTDTQYF
TRBJ2-1 | TRBV20-1 | CSAPPSGGEYNEQFF
TRBJ2-3 | TRBV27 | CASSLAGVARTDTQYF
TRBJ2-5 | TRBV24-1 | CATSERAAGVETQYF
TRBJ2-1 | TRBV6-5 | CASSYTTGAHNEQFF
TRBJ1-2 | TRBV12-3/TRBV12-4 | CASSVRGGYTF
TRBJ1-2 | TRBV15 | CATSRDRGLSLDYGYTF
TRBJ2-5 | TRBV20-1 | CSARGQGDPGQTQYF
TRBJ2-7 | TRBV20-1 | CSAGTVYKEQYF
TRBJ1-3 | TRBV4-1 | CASSRLTGNTIYF
TRBJ1-5 | TRBV6-4 | CASRPLGSVSNQPQHF
TRBJ2-1 | TRBV6-2/TRBV6-3 | CASSYGFKGHRYSYNEQFF
TRBJ2-1 | TRBV12-3/TRBV12-4 | CASSRRGIYNEQFF
TRBJ2-1 | TRBV14 | CASSVGPSYNEQFF
TRBJ2-7 | TRBV7-2 | CASSSGQAWGEQYF
TRBJ2-1 | TRBV2 | CASFPSIDQAAYNEQFF